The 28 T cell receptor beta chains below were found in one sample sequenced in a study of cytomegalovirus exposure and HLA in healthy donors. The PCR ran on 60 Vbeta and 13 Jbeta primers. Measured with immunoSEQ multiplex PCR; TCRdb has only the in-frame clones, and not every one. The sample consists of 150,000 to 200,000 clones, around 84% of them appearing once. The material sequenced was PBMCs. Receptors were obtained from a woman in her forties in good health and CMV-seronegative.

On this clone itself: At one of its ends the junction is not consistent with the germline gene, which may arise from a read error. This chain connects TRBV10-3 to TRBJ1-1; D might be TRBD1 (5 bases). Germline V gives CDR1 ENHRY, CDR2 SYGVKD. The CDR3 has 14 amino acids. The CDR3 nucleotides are TGTGCCAGCAGTTGGGAGGGGACCAACACTGAAGCTTTCTTT. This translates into CASSWEGTNTEAFF.

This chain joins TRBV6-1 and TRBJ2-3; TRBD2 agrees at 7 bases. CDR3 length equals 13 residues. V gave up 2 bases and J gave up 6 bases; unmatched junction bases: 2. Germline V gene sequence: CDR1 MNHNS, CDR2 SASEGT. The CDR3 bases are TGTGCCAGCAGTGAAAGGGAGGGGGATACGCAGTATTTT. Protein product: CASSEREGDTQYF.

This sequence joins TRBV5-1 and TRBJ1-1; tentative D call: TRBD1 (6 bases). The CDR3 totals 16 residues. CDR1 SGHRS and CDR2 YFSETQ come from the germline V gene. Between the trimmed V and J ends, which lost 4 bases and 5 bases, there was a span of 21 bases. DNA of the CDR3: TGCGCCAGCAGCAGGGGTACAGGGAGAGCGTTTACTGAAGCTTTCTTT. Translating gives CASSRGTGRAFTEAFF.

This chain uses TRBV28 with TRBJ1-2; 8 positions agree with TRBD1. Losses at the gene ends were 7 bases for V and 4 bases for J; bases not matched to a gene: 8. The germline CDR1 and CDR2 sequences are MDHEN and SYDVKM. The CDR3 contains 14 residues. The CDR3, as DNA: TGTGCCAGCACCGCCGGGACAGGACCCTATGGCTACACCTTC. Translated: CASTAGTGPYGYTF.

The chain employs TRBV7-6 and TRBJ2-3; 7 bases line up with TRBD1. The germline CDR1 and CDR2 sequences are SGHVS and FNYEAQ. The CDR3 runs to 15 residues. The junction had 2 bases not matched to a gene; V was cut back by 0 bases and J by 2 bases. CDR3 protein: CASSLATGYTDTQYF. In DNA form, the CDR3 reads TGTGCCAGCAGCTTAGCGACAGGGTACACAGATACGCAGTATTTT.

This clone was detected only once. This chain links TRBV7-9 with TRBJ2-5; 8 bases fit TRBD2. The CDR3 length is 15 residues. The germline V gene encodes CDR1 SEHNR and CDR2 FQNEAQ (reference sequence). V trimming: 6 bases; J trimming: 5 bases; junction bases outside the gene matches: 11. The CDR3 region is CASRPRTSFLETQYF. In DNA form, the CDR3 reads TGTGCCAGCAGACCCCGGACTAGCTTCCTGGAGACCCAGTACTTC.

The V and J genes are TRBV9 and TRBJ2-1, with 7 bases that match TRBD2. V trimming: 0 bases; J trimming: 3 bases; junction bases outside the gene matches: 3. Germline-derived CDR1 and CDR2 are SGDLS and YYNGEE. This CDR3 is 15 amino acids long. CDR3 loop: CASSVGLAFYNEQFF. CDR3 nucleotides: TGTGCCAGCAGCGTAGGACTAGCATTCTACAATGAGCAGTTCTTC.

The CDR3 region has the DNA TGTGCCAGCAGTCAGGGGCGGCTAGGGGCGGAGACCCAGTACTTC. Residues: CASSQGRLGAETQYF. The V gene is TRBV11-2, the J gene TRBJ2-5, with D perhaps matching TRBD1 (6 bases). This CDR3 is built from 15 residues. The germline V and J ends were trimmed by 6 bases and 5 bases, with 19 bases remaining between them. The germline CDR1 and CDR2 sequences are SGHAT and FQNNGV.

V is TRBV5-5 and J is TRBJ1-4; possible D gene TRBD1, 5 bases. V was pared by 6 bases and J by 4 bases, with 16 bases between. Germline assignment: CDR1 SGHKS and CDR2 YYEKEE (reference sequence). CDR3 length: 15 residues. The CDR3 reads CASIRDWGLNEKLFF. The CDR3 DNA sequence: TGTGCCAGCATCAGAGACTGGGGACTTAATGAAAAACTGTTTTTT.

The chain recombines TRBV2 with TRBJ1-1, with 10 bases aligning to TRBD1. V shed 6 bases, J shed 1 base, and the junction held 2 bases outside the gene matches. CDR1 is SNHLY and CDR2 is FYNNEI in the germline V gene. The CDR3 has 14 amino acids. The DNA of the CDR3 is TGTGCCAGCAGGGGACAGGGGAGGAACACTGAAGCTTTCTTT. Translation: CASRGQGRNTEAFF. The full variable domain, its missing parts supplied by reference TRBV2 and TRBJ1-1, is EPEVTQTPSHQVTQMGQEVILRCVPISNHLYFYWYRQILGQKVEFLVSFYNNEISEKSEIFDDQFSVERPDGSNFTLKIRSTKLEDSAMYFCASRGQGRNTEAFFGQGTRLTVV.

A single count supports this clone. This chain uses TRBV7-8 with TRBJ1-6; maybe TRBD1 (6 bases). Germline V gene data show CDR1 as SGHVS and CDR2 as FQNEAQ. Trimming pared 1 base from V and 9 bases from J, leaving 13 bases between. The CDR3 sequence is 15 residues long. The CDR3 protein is CASSLVRRGLSPLHF. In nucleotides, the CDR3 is TGTGCCAGCAGCTTAGTTCGGCGGGGGCTTTCACCCCTCCACTTT.

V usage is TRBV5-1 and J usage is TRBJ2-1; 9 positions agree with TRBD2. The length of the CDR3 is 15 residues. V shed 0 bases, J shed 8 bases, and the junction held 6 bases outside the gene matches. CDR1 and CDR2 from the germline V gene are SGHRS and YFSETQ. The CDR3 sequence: CASSLEGLAFDEQFF. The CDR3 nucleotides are TGCGCCAGCAGCTTGGAGGGACTAGCCTTCGATGAGCAGTTCTTC.

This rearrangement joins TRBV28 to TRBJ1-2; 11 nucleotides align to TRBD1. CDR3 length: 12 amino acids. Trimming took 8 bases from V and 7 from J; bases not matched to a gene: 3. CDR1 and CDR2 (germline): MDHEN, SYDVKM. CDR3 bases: TGTGCCAGCCGGACAGGGGGCACTGGCTACACCTTC. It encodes CASRTGGTGYTF.

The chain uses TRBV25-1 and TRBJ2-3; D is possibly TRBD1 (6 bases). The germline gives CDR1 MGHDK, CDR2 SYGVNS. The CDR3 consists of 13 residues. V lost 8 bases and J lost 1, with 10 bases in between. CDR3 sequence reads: CASRDTRTDTQYF. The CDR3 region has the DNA TGTGCCAGCCGGGACACCCGCACAGATACGCAGTATTTT.

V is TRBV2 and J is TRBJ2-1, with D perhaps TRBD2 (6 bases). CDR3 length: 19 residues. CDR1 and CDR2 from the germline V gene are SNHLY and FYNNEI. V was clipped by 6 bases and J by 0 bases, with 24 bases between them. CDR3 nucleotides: TGTGCCAGCAGCTTCACGCCGGGACTCCAAGGAAGCTCCTACAATGAGCAGTTCTTC. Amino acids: CASSFTPGLQGSSYNEQFF. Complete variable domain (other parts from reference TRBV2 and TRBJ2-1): EPEVTQTPSHQVTQMGQEVILRCVPISNHLYFYWYRQILGQKVEFLVSFYNNEISEKSEIFDDQFSVERPDGSNFTLKIRSTKLEDSAMYFCASSFTPGLQGSSYNEQFFGPGTRLTVL.

CDR3 sequence: CASNRQGGGGYTF. CDR3 nucleotide sequence: TGTGCCAGCAACCGACAGGGGGGCGGAGGCTACACCTTC. The chain combines TRBV5-5 with TRBJ1-2; 9 positions match TRBD1. J lost 8 bases, V lost 6 bases, and 8 bases had no gene match. Germline-derived CDR1 and CDR2 are SGHKS and YYEKEE (reference sequence). CDR3 length: 13 amino acids.

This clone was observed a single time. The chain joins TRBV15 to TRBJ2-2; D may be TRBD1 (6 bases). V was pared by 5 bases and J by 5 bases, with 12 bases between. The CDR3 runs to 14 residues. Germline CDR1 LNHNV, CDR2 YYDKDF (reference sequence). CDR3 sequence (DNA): TGTGCCACCAGCGTCAGGACAGTTACCGGGGAGCTGTTTTTT. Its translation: CATSVRTVTGELFF.

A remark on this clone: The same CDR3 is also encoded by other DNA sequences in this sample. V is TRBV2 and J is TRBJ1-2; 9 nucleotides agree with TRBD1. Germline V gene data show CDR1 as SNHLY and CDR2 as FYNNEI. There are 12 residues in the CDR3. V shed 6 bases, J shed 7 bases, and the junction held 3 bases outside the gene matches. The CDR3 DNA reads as TGTGCCAGCAGGGGGACAGGGTCTGGCTACACCTTC. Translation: CASRGTGSGYTF. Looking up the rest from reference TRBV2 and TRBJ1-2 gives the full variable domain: EPEVTQTPSHQVTQMGQEVILRCVPISNHLYFYWYRQILGQKVEFLVSFYNNEISEKSEIFDDQFSVERPDGSNFTLKIRSTKLEDSAMYFCASRGTGSGYTFGSGTRLTVV.

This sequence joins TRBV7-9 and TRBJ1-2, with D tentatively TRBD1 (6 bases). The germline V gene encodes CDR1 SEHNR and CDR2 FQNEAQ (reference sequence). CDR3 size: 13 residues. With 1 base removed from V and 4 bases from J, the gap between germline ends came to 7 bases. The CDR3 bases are TGTGCCAGCAGCTTAGAAGGGGGCTATGGCTACACCTTC. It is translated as CASSLEGGYGYTF. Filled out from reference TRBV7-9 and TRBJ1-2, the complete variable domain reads DTGVSQNPRHKITKRGQNVTFRCDPISEHNRLYWYRQTLGQGPEFLTYFQNEAQLEKSRLLSDRFSAERPKGSFSTLEIQRTEQGDSAMYLCASSLEGGYGYTFGSGTRLTVV.

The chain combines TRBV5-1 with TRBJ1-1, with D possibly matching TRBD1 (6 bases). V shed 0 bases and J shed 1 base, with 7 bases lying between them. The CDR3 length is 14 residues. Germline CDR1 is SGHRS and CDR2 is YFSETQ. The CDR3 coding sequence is TGCGCCAGCAGCTTGGAACAGGGGAACACTGAAGCTTTCTTT. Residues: CASSLEQGNTEAFF.

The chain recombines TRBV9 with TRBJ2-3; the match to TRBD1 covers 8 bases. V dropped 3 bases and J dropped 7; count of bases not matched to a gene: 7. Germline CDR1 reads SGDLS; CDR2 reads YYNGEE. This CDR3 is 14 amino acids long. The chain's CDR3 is CASSATGESHTQYF. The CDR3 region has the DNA TGTGCCAGCAGCGCGACAGGGGAGTCGCATACGCAGTATTTT.

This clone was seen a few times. This chain's CDR3 is CAISGGQGYNQPQHF. The CDR3 DNA reads TGTGCCATCAGTGGAGGCCAGGGCTACAATCAGCCCCAGCATTTT. The chain is built from TRBV10-3 and TRBJ1-5, with a tentative D call TRBD1 (5 bases). The length of the CDR3 is 15 residues. CDR1 is ENHRY, CDR2 SYGVKD, per germline. Trimming stripped 4 bases from V and 3 bases from J, with 13 bases between.

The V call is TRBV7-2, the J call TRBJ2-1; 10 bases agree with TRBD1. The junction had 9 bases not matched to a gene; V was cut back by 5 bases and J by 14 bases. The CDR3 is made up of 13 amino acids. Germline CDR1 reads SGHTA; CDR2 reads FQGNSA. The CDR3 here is CASSPRQGADEFF. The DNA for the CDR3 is TGTGCCAGCAGCCCACGACAGGGGGCCGACGAGTTCTTC.

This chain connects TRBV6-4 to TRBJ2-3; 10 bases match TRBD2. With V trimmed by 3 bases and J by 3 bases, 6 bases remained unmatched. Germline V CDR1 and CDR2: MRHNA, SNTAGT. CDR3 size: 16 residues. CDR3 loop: CASSDGLAGATDTQYF. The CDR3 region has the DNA TGTGCCAGCAGTGATGGGCTAGCGGGGGCTACAGATACGCAGTATTTT.

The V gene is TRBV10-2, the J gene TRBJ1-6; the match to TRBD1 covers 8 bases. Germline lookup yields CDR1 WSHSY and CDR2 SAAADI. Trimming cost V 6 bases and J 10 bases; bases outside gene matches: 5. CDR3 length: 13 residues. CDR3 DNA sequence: TGCGCCAGCAGGATACAGGGGGTATCACCCCTCCACTTT. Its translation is CASRIQGVSPLHF.

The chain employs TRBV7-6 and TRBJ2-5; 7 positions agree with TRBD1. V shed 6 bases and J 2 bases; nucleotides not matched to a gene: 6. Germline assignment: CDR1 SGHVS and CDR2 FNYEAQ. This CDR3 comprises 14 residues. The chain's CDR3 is CASSKPGQQETQYF. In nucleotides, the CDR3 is TGTGCCAGCAGTAAACCGGGACAGCAAGAGACCCAGTACTTC.

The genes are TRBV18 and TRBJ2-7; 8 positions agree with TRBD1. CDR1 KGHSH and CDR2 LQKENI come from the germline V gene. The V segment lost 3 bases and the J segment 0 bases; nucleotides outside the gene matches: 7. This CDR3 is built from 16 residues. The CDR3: CASSPNRGTSSYEQYF. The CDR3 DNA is TGTGCCAGCTCACCGAACAGGGGGACGAGCTCCTACGAGCAGTACTTC.

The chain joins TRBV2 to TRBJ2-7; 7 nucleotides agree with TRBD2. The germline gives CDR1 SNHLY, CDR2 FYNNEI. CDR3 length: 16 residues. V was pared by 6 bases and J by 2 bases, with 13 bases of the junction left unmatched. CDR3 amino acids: CASRGGGIGATYEQYF. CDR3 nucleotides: TGTGCCAGCAGGGGCGGGGGTATCGGTGCGACCTACGAGCAGTACTTC.